These 9 T cell receptor beta chains originate from one sample sequenced in a study of blood T cell repertoires in COVID-19. The repertoire was sequenced with immunoSEQ multiplex PCR; TCRdb's copy has only in-frame clones and lacks some. The sample includes 180,000 or so clones, around 86% of them seen just once. Sequenced sample: peripheral blood. All receptors derive from a man between 18 and 29 years old with acute or convalescent COVID-19.

The chain uses TRBV7-7 and TRBJ2-4; D might be TRBD2 (7 bases). The V end was cut by 4 bases, the J end by 11 bases, with 15 bases between. Germline-derived CDR1 and CDR2 are SSHAT and FNYEAQ (reference sequence). The CDR3 covers 13 residues. The chain's CDR3 is CASSSRWGGFQYF. CDR3 bases: TGTGCCAGCAGCTCCCGGTGGGGGGGCTTTCAGTACTTC.

The V gene is TRBV18, the J gene TRBJ2-5; unclear D gene. Germline V gene lookup returns CDR1 KGHSH and CDR2 LQKENI. Trimming shortened V by 3 bases and J by 2 bases, and 10 bases separated the two germline ends. This CDR3 comprises 14 residues. For the CDR3, the DNA is TGTGCCAGCTCACCGGCCCAGAATCAAGAGACCCAGTACTTC. Amino acid sequence: CASSPAQNQETQYF.

The chain has TRBV5-8 and TRBJ1-2; 7 bases are shared with TRBD1. With 4 bases clipped from V and 0 bases from J, the junction kept 9 bases outside the gene matches. The germline V gene has CDR1 SGHTS and CDR2 YDEGEE. The CDR3 length is 16 residues. This CDR3 is CASSLPPGTANYGYTF. The CDR3 DNA is TGTGCCAGCAGCCTGCCGCCAGGGACAGCTAACTATGGCTACACCTTC.

This chain connects TRBV19 to TRBJ2-3, with 10 bases identical to TRBD2. With 4 bases clipped from V and 1 base from J, the junction kept 2 bases outside the gene matches. CDR3 length: 15 amino acids. CDR1 and CDR2 (germline): LNHDA, SQIVND (reference sequence). CDR3 region: CASSKGLAGTDTQYF. The CDR3 bases are TGTGCCAGTAGTAAAGGACTAGCGGGCACAGATACGCAGTATTTT.

The chain recombines TRBV10-3 with TRBJ1-5, with 7 bases that match TRBD1. This CDR3 is 14 amino acids long. Trimming at V came to 6 bases and at J to 7 bases, leaving 9 bases not matched to a gene. The germline CDR1 and CDR2 sequences are ENHRY and SYGVKD. The CDR3 sequence is CAIRGDSDRQPQHF. Written as DNA, the CDR3 is TGTGCCATCAGGGGGGACAGTGATAGGCAGCCCCAGCATTTT.

The chain links TRBV6-6 to TRBJ1-1; a possible D gene is TRBD1 (5 bases). This CDR3 contains 14 residues. The germline CDR1 and CDR2 sequences are MNHNY and SVGAGI (reference sequence). The V end lost 7 bases, the J end lost 3 bases, and 15 bases lay between the germline ends. The CDR3 loop reads CASTGGLRDTEAFF. The CDR3 DNA reads as TGTGCCAGCACGGGGGGACTTCGCGACACTGAAGCTTTCTTT.

This chain uses TRBV6-4 with TRBJ2-2, with 10 nucleotides matching TRBD2. With 2 bases clipped from V and 3 bases from J, the junction kept 3 bases outside the gene matches. Germline CDR1 reads MRHNA; CDR2 reads SNTAGT. The CDR3 is 16 amino acids. CDR3 coding DNA: TGTGCCAGCAGTGACAGCACTAGCGGGGACACCGGGGAGCTGTTTTTT. This gives the protein CASSDSTSGDTGELFF.

On this clone: Other DNA sequences in the same sample also yield this CDR3. This CDR3 reads CSAPRGETQYF. DNA of the CDR3: TGCAGTGCTCCCCGGGGGGAGACCCAGTACTTC. V and J are TRBV20-1 and TRBJ2-5, with D possibly TRBD2 on 6 matching bases. The CDR3 length is 11 residues. Trimming took off 5 bases at V and 5 bases at J, with 9 bases between the two ends. Germline V CDR1 and CDR2: DFQATT, SNEGSKA (reference sequence).

The V gene is TRBV6-1, the J gene TRBJ1-4, with D tentatively TRBD1 (5 bases). CDR1 is MNHNS, CDR2 SASEGT, per germline. This CDR3 is built from 15 residues. V lost 2 bases and J 8 bases, leaving 15 bases between the germline ends. The CDR3 nucleotides are TGTGCCAGCAGTGAATCTCCAGGGATCGGCGAAAAACTGTTTTTT. This gives the protein CASSESPGIGEKLFF.